This TCR beta chain was profiled in a study of CD8 T cells in ankylosing spondylitis. For this clonotype: Its antigen is unidentified.

Scientists made TCR beta libraries using quantitative 5'-RACE with molecular barcodes. TCRdb redid the calling of the 5' RACE reads with MiXCR, one entry per CDR3 protein. The table includes fewer than 500,000 distinct CDR3 sequences, 26% detected once. Study results and limitations: Clones that were linked to disease were CD8+ and were relatively rare in peripheral blood. A TCR beta motif of roughly 8 highly homologous variants seemed to mark ankylosing spondylitis blood.

Germline CDR1 is SEHNR and CDR2 is FQNEAQ (reference sequence). The CDR3 totals 15 residues. With V trimmed by 5 bases and J by 8 bases, 10 bases remained unmatched. The V gene is TRBV7-9, the J gene TRBJ1-4; 8 bases agree with TRBD1. This receptor was taken from a male donor with ankylosing spondylitis. The specimen sequenced was blood, either unsorted or a sorted T cell fraction (not recorded which). Here the CDR3 DNA reads TGTGCCAGCAGCCCGACAGGGGCCCTTGGGGAAAAACTGTTTTTT. Protein product: CASSPTGALGEKLFF.